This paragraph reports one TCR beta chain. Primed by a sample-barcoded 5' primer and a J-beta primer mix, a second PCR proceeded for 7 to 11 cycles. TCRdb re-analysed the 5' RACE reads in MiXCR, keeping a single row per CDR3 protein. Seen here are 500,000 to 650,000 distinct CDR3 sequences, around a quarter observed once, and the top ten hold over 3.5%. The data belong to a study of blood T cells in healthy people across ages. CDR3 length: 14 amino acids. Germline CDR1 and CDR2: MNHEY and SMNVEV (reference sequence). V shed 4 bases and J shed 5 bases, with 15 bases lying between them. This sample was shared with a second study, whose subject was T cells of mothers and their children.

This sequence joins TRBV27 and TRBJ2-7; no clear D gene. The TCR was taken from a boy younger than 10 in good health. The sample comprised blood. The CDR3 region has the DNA TGTGCCAGCAGTTCCGGAACAATCGTCCACGAGCAGTACTTC. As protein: CASSSGTIVHEQYF.